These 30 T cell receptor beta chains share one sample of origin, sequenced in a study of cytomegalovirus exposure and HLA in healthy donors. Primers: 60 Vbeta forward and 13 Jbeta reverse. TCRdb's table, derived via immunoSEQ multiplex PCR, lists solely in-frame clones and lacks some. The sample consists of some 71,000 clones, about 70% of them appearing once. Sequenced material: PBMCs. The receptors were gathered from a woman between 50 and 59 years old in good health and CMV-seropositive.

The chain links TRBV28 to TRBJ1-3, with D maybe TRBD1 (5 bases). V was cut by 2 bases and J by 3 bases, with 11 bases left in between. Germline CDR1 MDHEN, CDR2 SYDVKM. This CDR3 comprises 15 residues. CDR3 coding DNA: TGTGCCAGCAGTTTACAGGGAGGCGGTGGAAACACCATATATTTT. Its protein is CASSLQGGGGNTIYF. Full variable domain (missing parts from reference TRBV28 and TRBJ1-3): DVKVTQSSRYLVKRTGEKVFLECVQDMDHENMFWYRQDPGLGLRLIYFSYDVKMKEKGDIPEGYSVSREKKERFSLILESASTNQTSMYLCASSLQGGGGNTIYFGEGSWLTVV.

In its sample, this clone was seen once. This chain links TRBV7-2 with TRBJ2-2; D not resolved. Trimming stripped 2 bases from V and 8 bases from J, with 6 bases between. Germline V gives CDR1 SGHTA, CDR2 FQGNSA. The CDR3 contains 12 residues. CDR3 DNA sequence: TGTGCCAGCAGCTTAAGAGTGGGGGAGCTGTTTTTT. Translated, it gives CASSLRVGELFF.

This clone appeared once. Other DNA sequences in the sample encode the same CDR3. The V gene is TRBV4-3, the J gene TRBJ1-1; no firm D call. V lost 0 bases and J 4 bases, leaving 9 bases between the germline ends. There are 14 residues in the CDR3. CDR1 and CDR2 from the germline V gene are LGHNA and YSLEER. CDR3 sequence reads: CASSQDIRGTEAFF. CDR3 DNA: TGCGCCAGCAGCCAAGATATCCGGGGCACTGAAGCTTTCTTT.

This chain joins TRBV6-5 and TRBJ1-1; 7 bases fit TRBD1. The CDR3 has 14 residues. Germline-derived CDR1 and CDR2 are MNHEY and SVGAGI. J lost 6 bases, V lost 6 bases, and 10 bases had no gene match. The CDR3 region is CASSQGQPYSEAFF. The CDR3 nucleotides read TGTGCCAGCAGCCAGGGACAGCCTTACTCTGAAGCTTTCTTT.

CDR3 bases: TGCGCCAGCAGCTTGGAGGACAGGGCCTATGGCTACACCTTC. Translation gives CASSLEDRAYGYTF. The chain employs TRBV5-1 and TRBJ1-2; 8 nucleotides align to TRBD1. Germline-derived CDR1 and CDR2 are SGHRS and YFSETQ. This CDR3 is 14 amino acids long. Trimming cost V 0 bases and J 4 bases; bases outside gene matches: 2.

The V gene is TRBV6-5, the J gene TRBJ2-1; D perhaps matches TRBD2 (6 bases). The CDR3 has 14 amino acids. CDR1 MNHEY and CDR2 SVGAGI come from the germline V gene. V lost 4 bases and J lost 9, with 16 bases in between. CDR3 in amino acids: CASSFLTSSSEQFF. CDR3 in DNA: TGTGCCAGCAGTTTCCTGACTAGTTCAAGTGAGCAGTTCTTC.

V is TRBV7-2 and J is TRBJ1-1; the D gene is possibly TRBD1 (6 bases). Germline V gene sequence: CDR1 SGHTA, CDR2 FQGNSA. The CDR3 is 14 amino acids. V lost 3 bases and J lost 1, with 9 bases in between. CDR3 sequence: CASSFAGENTEAFF. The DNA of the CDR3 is TGTGCCAGCAGCTTTGCAGGGGAGAACACTGAAGCTTTCTTT.

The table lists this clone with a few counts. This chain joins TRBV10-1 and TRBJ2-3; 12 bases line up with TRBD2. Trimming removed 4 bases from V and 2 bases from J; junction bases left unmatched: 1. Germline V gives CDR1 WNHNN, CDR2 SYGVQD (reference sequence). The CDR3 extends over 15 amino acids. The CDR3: CASSGLAGATDTQYF. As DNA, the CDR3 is TGCGCCAGCAGTGGACTAGCGGGGGCCACAGATACGCAGTATTTT.

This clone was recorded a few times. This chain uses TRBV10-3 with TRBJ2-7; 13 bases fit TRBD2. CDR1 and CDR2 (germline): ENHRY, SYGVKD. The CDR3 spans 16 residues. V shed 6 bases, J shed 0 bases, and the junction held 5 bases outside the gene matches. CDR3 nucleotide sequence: TGTGCCATCAGCCTTACTAGCGGGGGGGCCTCCTACGAGCAGTACTTC. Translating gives CAISLTSGGASYEQYF.

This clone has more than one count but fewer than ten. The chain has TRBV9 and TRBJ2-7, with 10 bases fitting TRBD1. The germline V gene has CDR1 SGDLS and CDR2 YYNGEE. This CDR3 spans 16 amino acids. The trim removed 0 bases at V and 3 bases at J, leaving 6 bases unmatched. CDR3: CASSVGGQGSFYEQYF. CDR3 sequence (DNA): TGTGCCAGCAGCGTAGGGGGACAGGGGTCGTTCTACGAGCAGTACTTC.

The CDR3 loop reads CASSSAGGGHEQYF. The CDR3 DNA reads TGTGCCAGCAGCTCGGCGGGAGGAGGGCACGAGCAGTACTTC. The J gene is TRBJ2-7, the V gene TRBV11-2, with 8 bases fitting TRBD2. The junction had 7 bases not matched to a gene; V was cut back by 4 bases and J by 5 bases. This CDR3 contains 14 residues. Germline values: CDR1 SGHAT, CDR2 FQNNGV.

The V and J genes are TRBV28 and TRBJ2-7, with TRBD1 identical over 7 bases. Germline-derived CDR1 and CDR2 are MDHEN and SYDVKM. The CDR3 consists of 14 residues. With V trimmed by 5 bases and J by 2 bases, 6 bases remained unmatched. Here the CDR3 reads CASSHKGAPYEQYF. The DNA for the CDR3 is TGTGCCAGCAGTCACAAGGGGGCCCCCTACGAGCAGTACTTC.

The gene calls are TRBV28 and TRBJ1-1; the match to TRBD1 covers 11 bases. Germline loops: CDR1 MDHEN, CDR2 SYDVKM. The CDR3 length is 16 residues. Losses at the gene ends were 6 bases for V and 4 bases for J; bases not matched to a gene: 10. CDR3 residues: CASSPLTGTGGTEAFF. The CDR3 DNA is TGTGCCAGCAGCCCCCTTACCGGGACAGGGGGCACTGAAGCTTTCTTT.

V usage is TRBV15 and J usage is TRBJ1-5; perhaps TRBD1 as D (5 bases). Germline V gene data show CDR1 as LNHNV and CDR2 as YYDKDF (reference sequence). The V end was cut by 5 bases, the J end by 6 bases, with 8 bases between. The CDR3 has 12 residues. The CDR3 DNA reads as TGTGCCACCAGCCAGGGCTTTCAGCCCCAGCATTTT. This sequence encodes CATSQGFQPQHF.

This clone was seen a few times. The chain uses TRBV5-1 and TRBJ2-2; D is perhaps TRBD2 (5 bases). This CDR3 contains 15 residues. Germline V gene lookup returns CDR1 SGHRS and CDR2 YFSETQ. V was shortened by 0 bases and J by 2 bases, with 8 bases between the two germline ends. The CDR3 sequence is CASSLAGLNTGELFF. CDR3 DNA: TGCGCCAGCAGCTTGGCGGGGTTAAACACCGGGGAGCTGTTTTTT.

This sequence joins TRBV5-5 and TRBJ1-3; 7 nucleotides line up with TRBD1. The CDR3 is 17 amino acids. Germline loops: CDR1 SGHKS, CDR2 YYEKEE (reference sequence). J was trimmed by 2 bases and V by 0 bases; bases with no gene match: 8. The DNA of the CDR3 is TGTGCCAGCAGCTTGGTCGGCCGGCAGGGGGCTGGAAACACCATATATTTT. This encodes CASSLVGRQGAGNTIYF.

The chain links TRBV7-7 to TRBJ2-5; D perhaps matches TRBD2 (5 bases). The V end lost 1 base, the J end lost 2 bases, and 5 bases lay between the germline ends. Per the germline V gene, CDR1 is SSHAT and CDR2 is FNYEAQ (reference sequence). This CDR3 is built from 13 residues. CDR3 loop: CASSLGEQETQYF. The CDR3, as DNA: TGTGCCAGCAGCTTAGGGGAGCAAGAGACCCAGTACTTC.

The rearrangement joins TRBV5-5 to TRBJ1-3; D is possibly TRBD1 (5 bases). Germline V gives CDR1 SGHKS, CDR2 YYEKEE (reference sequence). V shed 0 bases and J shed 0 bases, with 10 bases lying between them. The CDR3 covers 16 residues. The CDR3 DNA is TGTGCCAGCAGCTTGGTACCCAGGGCCTCTGGAAACACCATATATTTT. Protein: CASSLVPRASGNTIYF.

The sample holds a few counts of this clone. The CDR3 loop reads CASSSGTSGSWAGELFF. As DNA, the CDR3 is TGTGCCAGCAGCTCCGGGACTAGCGGGAGTTGGGCCGGGGAGCTGTTTTTT. The chain combines TRBV4-2 with TRBJ2-2, with 14 bases fitting TRBD2. Germline assignment: CDR1 LGHNA and CDR2 YNFKEQ. CDR3 length: 17 amino acids. V trimming: 5 bases; J trimming: 6 bases; junction bases outside the gene matches: 8.

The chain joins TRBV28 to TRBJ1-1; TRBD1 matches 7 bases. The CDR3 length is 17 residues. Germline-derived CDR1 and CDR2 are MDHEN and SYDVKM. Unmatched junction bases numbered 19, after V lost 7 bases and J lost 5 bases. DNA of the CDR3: TGTGCCAGCACCAACTTCCGGTGGCAGGGGGGCGGAACTGAAGCTTTCTTT. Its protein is CASTNFRWQGGGTEAFF.

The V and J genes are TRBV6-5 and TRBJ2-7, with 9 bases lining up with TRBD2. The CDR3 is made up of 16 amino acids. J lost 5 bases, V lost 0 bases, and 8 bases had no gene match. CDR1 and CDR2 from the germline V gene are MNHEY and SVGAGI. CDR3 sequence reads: CASSYSRVAGAHEQYF. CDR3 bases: TGTGCCAGCAGTTACTCGAGGGTAGCGGGGGCCCACGAGCAGTACTTC.

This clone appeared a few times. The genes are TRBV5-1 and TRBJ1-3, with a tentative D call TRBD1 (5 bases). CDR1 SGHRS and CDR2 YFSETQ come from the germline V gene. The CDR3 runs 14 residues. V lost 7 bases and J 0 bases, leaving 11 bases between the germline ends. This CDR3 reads CASGGGSSGNTIYF. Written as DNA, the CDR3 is TGCGCCAGCGGCGGGGGGAGCTCTGGAAACACCATATATTTT.

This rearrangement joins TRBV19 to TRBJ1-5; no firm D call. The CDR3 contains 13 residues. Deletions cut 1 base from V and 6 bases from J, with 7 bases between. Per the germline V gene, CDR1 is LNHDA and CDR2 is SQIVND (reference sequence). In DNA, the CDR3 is TGTGCCAGTAGTATAGCGGGTCCTCAGCCCCAGCATTTT. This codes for CASSIAGPQPQHF.

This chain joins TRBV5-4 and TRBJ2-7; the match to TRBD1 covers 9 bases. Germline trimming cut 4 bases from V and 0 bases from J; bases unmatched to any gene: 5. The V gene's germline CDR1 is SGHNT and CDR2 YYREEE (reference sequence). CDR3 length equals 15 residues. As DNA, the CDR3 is TGTGCCAGCAGCACCGGACAGGGGCTCTCCTACGAGCAGTACTTC. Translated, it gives CASSTGQGLSYEQYF.

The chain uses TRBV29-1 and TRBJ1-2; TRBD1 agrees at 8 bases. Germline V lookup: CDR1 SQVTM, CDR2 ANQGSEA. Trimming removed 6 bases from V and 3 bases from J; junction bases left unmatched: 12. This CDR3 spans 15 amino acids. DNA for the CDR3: TGCAGCGTATTTTTCATGGAGACAGGGGACTATGGCTACACCTTC. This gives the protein CSVFFMETGDYGYTF.

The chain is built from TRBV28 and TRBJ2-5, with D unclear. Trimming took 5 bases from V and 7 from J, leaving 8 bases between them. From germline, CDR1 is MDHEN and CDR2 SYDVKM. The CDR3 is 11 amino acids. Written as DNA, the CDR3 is TGTGCCAGCAGTCTACCCGGGACCCAGTACTTC. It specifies CASSLPGTQYF.

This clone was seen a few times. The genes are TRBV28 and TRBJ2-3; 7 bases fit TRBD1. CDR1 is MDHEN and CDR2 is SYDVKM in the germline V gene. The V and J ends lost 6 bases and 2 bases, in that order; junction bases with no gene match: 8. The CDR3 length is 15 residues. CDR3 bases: TGTGCCAGCAGGACAATGGGACAGTTCACAGATACGCAGTATTTT. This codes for CASRTMGQFTDTQYF.

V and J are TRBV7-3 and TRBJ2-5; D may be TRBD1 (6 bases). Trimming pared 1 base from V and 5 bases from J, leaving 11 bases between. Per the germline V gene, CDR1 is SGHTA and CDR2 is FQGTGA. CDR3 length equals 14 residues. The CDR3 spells CASSLSPGDETQYF. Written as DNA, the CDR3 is TGTGCCAGCAGCTTAAGCCCAGGGGACGAGACCCAGTACTTC.

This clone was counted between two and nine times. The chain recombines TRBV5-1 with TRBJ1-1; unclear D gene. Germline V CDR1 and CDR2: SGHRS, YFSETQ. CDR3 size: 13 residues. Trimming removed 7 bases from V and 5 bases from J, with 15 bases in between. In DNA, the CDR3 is TGCGCCAGCGCCGGGGATCCGGGGACTGAAGCTTTCTTT. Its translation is CASAGDPGTEAFF.

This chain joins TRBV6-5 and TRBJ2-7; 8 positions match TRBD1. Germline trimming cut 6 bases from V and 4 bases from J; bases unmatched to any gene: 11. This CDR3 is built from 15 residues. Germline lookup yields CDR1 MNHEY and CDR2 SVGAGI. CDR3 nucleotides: TGTGCCAGCAGACCCGGACAGGGCAGTGGGTACGAGCAGTACTTC. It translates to CASRPGQGSGYEQYF.